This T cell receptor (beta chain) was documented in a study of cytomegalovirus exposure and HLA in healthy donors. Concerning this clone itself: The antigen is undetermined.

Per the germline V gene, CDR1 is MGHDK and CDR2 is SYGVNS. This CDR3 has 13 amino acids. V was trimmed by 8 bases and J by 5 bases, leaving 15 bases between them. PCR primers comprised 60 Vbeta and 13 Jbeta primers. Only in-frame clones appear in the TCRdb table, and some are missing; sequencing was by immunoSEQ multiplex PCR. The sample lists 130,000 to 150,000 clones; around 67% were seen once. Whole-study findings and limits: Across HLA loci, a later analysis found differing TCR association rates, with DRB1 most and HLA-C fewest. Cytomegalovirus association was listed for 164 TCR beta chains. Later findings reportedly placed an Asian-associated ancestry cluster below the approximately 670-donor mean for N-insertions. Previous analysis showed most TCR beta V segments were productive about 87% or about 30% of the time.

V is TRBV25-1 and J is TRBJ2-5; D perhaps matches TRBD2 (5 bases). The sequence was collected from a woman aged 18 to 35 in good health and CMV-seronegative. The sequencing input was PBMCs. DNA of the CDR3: TGTGCCAGCGCAACCACTAGGTGGGAGACCCAGTACTTC. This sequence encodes CASATTRWETQYF.